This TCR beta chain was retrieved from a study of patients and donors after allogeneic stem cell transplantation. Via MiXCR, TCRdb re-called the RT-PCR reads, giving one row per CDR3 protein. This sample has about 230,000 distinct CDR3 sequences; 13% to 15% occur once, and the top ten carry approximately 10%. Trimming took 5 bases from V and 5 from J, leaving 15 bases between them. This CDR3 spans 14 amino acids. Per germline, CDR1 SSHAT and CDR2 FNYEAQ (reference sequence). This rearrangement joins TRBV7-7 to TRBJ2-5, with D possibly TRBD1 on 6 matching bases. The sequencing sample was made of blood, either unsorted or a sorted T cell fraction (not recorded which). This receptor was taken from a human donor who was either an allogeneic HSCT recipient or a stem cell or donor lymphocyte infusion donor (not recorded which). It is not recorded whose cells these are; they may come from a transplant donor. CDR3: CASSANRVGETQYF. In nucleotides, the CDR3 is TGTGCCAGCAGCGCTAACAGGGTCGGGGAGACCCAGTACTTC.